The 19 T cell receptor beta chains below were found in one sample sequenced in a study. TCRdb processed the 5' RACE reads anew with MiXCR; each CDR3 protein has one entry. This table holds approximately 40,000 distinct CDR3 sequences, over 15% found once. The sample taken for sequencing was naive CD4+ T cells sorted from a lymph node. The subset here: naive CD4+ T cells, CD4+CD45RA+CD25-. These receptors originate from a female donor with breast cancer.

CDR3 loop: CASSAGSGETQYF. CDR3 coding DNA: TGTGCCAGCAGCGCGGGGAGTGGGGAGACCCAGTACTTC. The rearrangement uses TRBV9 and TRBJ2-5; D might be TRBD2 (5 bases). The CDR3 covers 13 residues. V was clipped by 3 bases and J by 5 bases, with 11 bases between them. Looked up from germline, CDR1 is SGDLS and CDR2 is YYNGEE.

This clonotype was recorded a few times. This chain links TRBV5-1 with TRBJ2-2; the D is unclear. Germline V CDR1 and CDR2: SGHRS, YFSETQ. V lost 2 bases and J 6 bases, leaving 14 bases between the germline ends. The CDR3 is 15 amino acids. The CDR3: CASSFGRTLAGELFF. The CDR3 region has the DNA TGCGCCAGCAGCTTCGGTCGAACCCTGGCCGGGGAGCTGTTTTTT.

The V gene is TRBV7-9, the J gene TRBJ1-2; D unclear. This CDR3 comprises 15 residues. Germline CDR1 is SEHNR and CDR2 is FQNEAQ (reference sequence). Trimming removed 0 bases at V and 4 bases at J, with 12 bases between. The CDR3 region is CASSLAGPEGYGYTF. CDR3 DNA: TGTGCCAGCAGCTTAGCCGGCCCCGAGGGCTATGGCTACACCTTC. Together with reference TRBV7-9 and TRBJ1-2, the CDR3 gives the full variable domain: DTGVSQNPRHKITKRGQNVTFRCDPISEHNRLYWYRQTLGQGPEFLTYFQNEAQLEKSRLLSDRFSAERPKGSFSTLEIQRTEQGDSAMYLCASSLAGPEGYGYTFGSGTRLTVV.

On this clonotype itself: The junction and the germline gene differ at one end; a read error may be behind it. The gene calls are TRBV7-3 and TRBJ2-7, with TRBD1 matching over 8 bases. Per the germline V gene, CDR1 is SGHTA and CDR2 is FQGTGA. This CDR3 comprises 14 residues. As DNA, the CDR3 is TGTGCCAGCAGCCTACAGGGGGGCTCCTACGGGCAGTACTTC. This encodes CASSLQGGSYGQYF.

In this sample, this clonotype turned up many times. The genes are TRBV6-2 or TRBV6-3 and TRBJ2-1; D gene ambiguous. The CDR3 runs to 13 residues. The V and J ends lost 2 bases and 5 bases respectively, with 7 bases between them. Germline V gene data show CDR1 as MNHEY and CDR2 as SVGEGT. CDR3 nucleotides: TGTGCCAGCAGTTACGGCTTTAACAATGAGCAGTTCTTC. It encodes CASSYGFNNEQFF.

This clonotype has a handful of counts. Possible read error: a much larger clone is one base away. V usage is TRBV5-1 and J usage is TRBJ2-5; perhaps TRBD1 as D (5 bases). Trimming took 4 bases from V and 4 from J, leaving 11 bases between them. CDR1 SGHRS and CDR2 YFSETQ come from the germline V gene. This CDR3 contains 13 residues. CDR3 sequence: CASSGVQGETQYF. The CDR3 coding sequence is TGCGCCAGCAGCGGGGTGCAGGGAGAGACCCAGTACTTC.

This clonotype was detected only a few times. This sequence joins TRBV28 and TRBJ2-1; 8 positions agree with TRBD1. The CDR3 covers 16 residues. CDR1 and CDR2 (germline): MDHEN, SYDVKM. After removal of 4 bases from V and 0 bases from J, the junction contained 5 bases not matched to a gene. The CDR3, as DNA: TGTGCCAGCAGTTCGTGGACAGGGTCCTCCTACAATGAGCAGTTCTTC. Residues: CASSSWTGSSYNEQFF.

This clonotype was observed a handful of times. This may be a read error: a much more frequent sequence differs by one nucleotide. The chain has TRBV9 and TRBJ2-3; 9 bases map to TRBD1. CDR3 length: 14 amino acids. Germline V lookup: CDR1 SGDLS, CDR2 YYNGEE. DNA for the CDR3: TGTGTCAGTTCCGGGACAGGGAGCACAGATACGCAGTATTTT. Amino acids: CVSSGTGSTDTQYF. The full variable domain, with the rest looked up from reference TRBV9 and TRBJ2-3, is DSGVTQTPKHLITATGQRVTLRCSPRSGDLSVYWYQQSLDQGLQFLIQYYNGEERAKGNILERFSAQQFPDLHSELNLSSLELGDSALYFCVSSGTGSTDTQYFGPGTRLTVL.

On this clonotype: This may be a read error: a much more frequent sequence differs by one nucleotide. No conserved phenylalanine or tryptophan ends this CDR3, so it is likely a read error. This chain links TRBV20-1 with TRBJ1-2; 10 bases are shared with TRBD1. V lost 3 bases, J lost 3 bases, and 1 base stayed unmatched. Per the germline V gene, CDR1 is DFQATT and CDR2 is SNEGSKA (reference sequence). The CDR3 is 13 amino acids. DNA for the CDR3: TGCAGTGCTAGGGGGACAGGGGACTATGGCTACACCCTC. It translates to CSARGTGDYGYTL.

The gene calls are TRBV6-6 and TRBJ1-4; 10 nucleotides agree with TRBD1. This CDR3 is 13 amino acids long. Germline assignment: CDR1 MNHNY and CDR2 SVGAGI (reference sequence). Trimming took 5 bases from V and 9 from J; bases not matched to a gene: 3. This CDR3 is CASSPGQGKKLFF. CDR3 DNA: TGTGCCAGCAGTCCGGGACAGGGGAAAAAACTGTTTTTT.

This clonotype was seen only a few times. This chain connects TRBV5-1 to TRBJ1-1, with D unresolved. The V gene lost 2 bases and the J gene lost 1 base, with 9 bases spanning the gap. The germline V gene has CDR1 SGHRS and CDR2 YFSETQ. This CDR3 is built from 14 residues. CDR3 bases: TGCGCCAGCAGCTTTATAGGTCAGAACACTGAAGCTTTCTTT. It translates to CASSFIGQNTEAFF.

Of note for this clonotype: A much larger clone differs from this one at a single base, so this may be a read error. The CDR3 carries no conserved terminal phenylalanine or tryptophan, so it likely arises from a read error. The rearrangement uses TRBV4-2 and TRBJ2-3; 9 positions match TRBD2. V gave up 4 bases and J gave up 0 bases; unmatched junction bases: 5. Germline V gene sequence: CDR1 LGHNA, CDR2 YNFKEQ. This CDR3 region has 16 residues. The CDR3: CASSLVAGGSTDTQYL. CDR3 nucleotides: TGTGCCAGCAGCCTGGTGGCGGGAGGGAGCACAGATACGCAGTATCTT.

This chain connects TRBV5-1 to TRBJ1-5; TRBD1 agrees at 7 bases. The CDR3 runs 14 residues. CDR1 SGHRS and CDR2 YFSETQ come from the germline V gene. V lost 3 bases and J lost 5; bases outside the gene matches: 5. CDR3 in DNA: TGCGCCAGCAGCTCGACAGGGCGGGATCAGCCCCAGCATTTT. Its translation is CASSSTGRDQPQHF.

Turning to this clonotype: This may arise from a read error, as a much more abundant clone is one base away. This chain joins TRBV28 and TRBJ1-2; D is perhaps TRBD1 (5 bases). Germline V lookup: CDR1 MDHEN, CDR2 SYDVKM. This CDR3 contains 13 residues. This CDR3 reads CTSSEGRDYGYTF. CDR3 in DNA: TGTACCAGCAGCGAGGGGCGCGACTATGGCTACACCTTC.

This clonotype was counted between two and nine times. This chain connects TRBV15 to TRBJ2-5; the match to TRBD2 covers 11 bases. CDR1 and CDR2 from the germline V gene are LNHNV and YYDKDF (reference sequence). V gave up 5 bases and J gave up 2 bases; unmatched junction bases: 7. The CDR3 sequence is 16 residues long. The CDR3 bases are TGTGCCACCAGCCGTATCCCTAGCGGGGGGCAAGAGACCCAGTACTTC. Its protein is CATSRIPSGGQETQYF.

V usage is TRBV7-2 and J usage is TRBJ2-7; TRBD1 might be the D (6 bases). There are 13 residues in the CDR3. V lost 5 bases and J 4 bases, leaving 12 bases between the germline ends. CDR1 and CDR2 from the germline V gene are SGHTA and FQGNSA. The CDR3 region is CASSIQGFYEQYF. The CDR3 region has the DNA TGTGCCAGCAGCATACAGGGCTTTTACGAGCAGTACTTC.

V usage is TRBV5-1 and J usage is TRBJ1-2; 7 bases are a match to TRBD1. Trimming removed 4 bases from V and 8 bases from J; junction bases left unmatched: 8. Per germline, CDR1 SGHRS and CDR2 YFSETQ. The CDR3 contains 13 residues. The CDR3 nucleotides are TGCGCCAGCAGCCCAGGGGACAGTTGGGGCTACACCTTC. This gives the protein CASSPGDSWGYTF.

This clonotype has more than one count but fewer than ten. The CDR3 loop is CASSVDGTADTEAFF. The CDR3, as DNA: TGTGCCAGCAGCGTAGATGGGACGGCGGACACTGAAGCTTTCTTT. The gene calls are TRBV9 and TRBJ1-1, with D possibly TRBD1 on 5 matching bases. The V gene's germline CDR1 is SGDLS and CDR2 YYNGEE. The CDR3 loop spans 15 amino acids. Trimming stripped 0 bases from V and 3 bases from J, with 12 bases between.

J is TRBJ2-7 and V is TRBV7-9; D unresolved. V was shortened by 5 bases and J by 3 bases, with 11 bases between the two germline ends. CDR3 length: 13 residues. Germline CDR1 and CDR2: SEHNR and FQNEAQ (reference sequence). DNA for the CDR3: TGTGCCAGCAGCGCCTTGCCCCTCTACGAGCAGTACTTC. Protein product: CASSALPLYEQYF.